A selection of T cell receptor beta chains follows, all from one sample in a study of lymphopenia after photon versus proton radiotherapy. Repertoires were generated with immunoSEQ multiplex PCR, while TCRdb's copy carries only in-frame clones and drops some. The profile shows more than 30,000 clones, about 91% of them singletons. Material: peripheral blood, obtained from a patient treated with proton-based radiotherapy. The receptors were sampled from a woman aged 70-85 years with pancreatic cancer. Some clones in this sample may be carry-over from other donors' samples. CDR3s leave out the opening cysteine and the closing phenylalanine or tryptophan. The order of the fields is CDR3 protein, V gene, J gene.

cdr3_aa: ASSPTGTDANTGELF
v_call: TRBV18
j_call: TRBJ2-2

cdr3_aa: ASSPGLAGLRGDTQY
v_call: TRBV10-1
j_call: TRBJ2-3

cdr3_aa: SVGANQPQH
v_call: TRBV29-1
j_call: TRBJ1-5

cdr3_aa: ASTDSRDGETQY
v_call: TRBV6-5
j_call: TRBJ2-5

cdr3_aa: ASSGQGADTQY
v_call: TRBV2
j_call: TRBJ2-3

cdr3_aa: ASSSRGSSTDTQY
v_call: TRBV7-2
j_call: TRBJ2-3

cdr3_aa: ASRGGNVAQH
v_call: TRBV6-1
j_call: TRBJ1-5

cdr3_aa: ASSLEGGSDTQY
v_call: TRBV5-1
j_call: TRBJ2-3

cdr3_aa: ASSKAANTEAF
v_call: TRBV18
j_call: TRBJ1-1

cdr3_aa: ASSTSTYTSGNTDTQY
v_call: TRBV28
j_call: TRBJ2-3

cdr3_aa: ASRPDRGQDTEAF
v_call: TRBV6-5
j_call: TRBJ1-1

cdr3_aa: ASSPVGVVKETQY
v_call: TRBV5-6
j_call: TRBJ2-5

cdr3_aa: ASGLGTANYGYT
v_call: TRBV12-5
j_call: TRBJ1-2

cdr3_aa: ASTESGTSQETQY
v_call: TRBV5-1
j_call: TRBJ2-5

cdr3_aa: ASSQAQTGTGATNEKLF
v_call: TRBV4-1
j_call: TRBJ1-4

cdr3_aa: ASSLDGDEAF
v_call: TRBV7-8
j_call: TRBJ1-1

cdr3_aa: ASSEAGLAGSRGDTQY
v_call: TRBV6-1
j_call: TRBJ2-3

cdr3_aa: AISAPDQPQH
v_call: TRBV10-3
j_call: TRBJ1-5

cdr3_aa: ASGPGAATNEKLF
v_call: TRBV6-4
j_call: TRBJ1-4

cdr3_aa: ASSLRSAGGYYEQY
v_call: TRBV5-1
j_call: TRBJ2-7

cdr3_aa: ASSIAEGSGNTIY
v_call: TRBV19
j_call: TRBJ1-3

cdr3_aa: ASSKSGQGVGRD
v_call: TRBV6-5
j_call: TRBJ2-7

cdr3_aa: ASSEGGDTQY
v_call: TRBV6-1
j_call: TRBJ2-3

cdr3_aa: ASSSGQGGNQPQH
v_call: TRBV19
j_call: TRBJ1-5

cdr3_aa: ASSQLATGENYGYT
v_call: TRBV4-1
j_call: TRBJ1-2

cdr3_aa: ASSGTSGRTDTQY
v_call: TRBV2
j_call: TRBJ2-3

cdr3_aa: ASSELGLPIYEQY
v_call: TRBV6-1
j_call: TRBJ2-7

cdr3_aa: ASSRRRGEYQPQH
v_call: TRBV28
j_call: TRBJ1-5

cdr3_aa: SVGAGMNYGYT
v_call: TRBV29-1
j_call: TRBJ1-2

cdr3_aa: ASSYPSGDTGELF
v_call: TRBV5-4
j_call: TRBJ2-2

cdr3_aa: ASSFAGASDTQY
v_call: TRBV7-9
j_call: TRBJ2-3

cdr3_aa: ATSRDGLYGYT
v_call: TRBV27
j_call: TRBJ1-2

cdr3_aa: ASSVYGGTGELF
v_call: TRBV6-1
j_call: TRBJ2-2

cdr3_aa: SGGRSNTGELF
v_call: TRBV29-1
j_call: TRBJ2-2

cdr3_aa: ASSRDSQETQY
v_call: TRBV5-4
j_call: TRBJ2-5

cdr3_aa: ASSLGAALMNTEAF
v_call: TRBV28
j_call: TRBJ1-1

cdr3_aa: ASSFGTRDSEQF
v_call: TRBV7-9
j_call: TRBJ2-1

cdr3_aa: AWDRENTEAF
v_call: TRBV30
j_call: TRBJ1-1

cdr3_aa: ASSVAGGIEQF
v_call: TRBV2
j_call: TRBJ2-1

cdr3_aa: ASSQSQAGQNTEAF
v_call: TRBV23-1
j_call: TRBJ1-1

cdr3_aa: ASSSGLAGGPDTQY
v_call: TRBV27
j_call: TRBJ2-3